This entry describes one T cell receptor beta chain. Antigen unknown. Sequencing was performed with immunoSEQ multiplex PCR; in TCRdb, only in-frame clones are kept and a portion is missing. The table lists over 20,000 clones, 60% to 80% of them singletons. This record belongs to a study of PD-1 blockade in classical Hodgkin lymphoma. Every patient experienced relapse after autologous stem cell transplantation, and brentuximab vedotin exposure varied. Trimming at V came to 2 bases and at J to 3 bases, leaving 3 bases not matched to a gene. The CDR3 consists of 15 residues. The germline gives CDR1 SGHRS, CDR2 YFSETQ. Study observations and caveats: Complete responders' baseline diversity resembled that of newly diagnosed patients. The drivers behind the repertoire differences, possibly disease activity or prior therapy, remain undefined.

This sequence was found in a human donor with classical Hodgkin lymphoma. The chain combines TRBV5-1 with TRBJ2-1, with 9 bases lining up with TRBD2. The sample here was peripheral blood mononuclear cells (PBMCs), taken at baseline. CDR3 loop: CASSFRTSDYNEQFF. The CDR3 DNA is TGCGCCAGCAGCTTCAGGACTAGCGACTACAATGAGCAGTTCTTC.